The 29 T cell receptor beta chains below come from one sample, sequenced in a study of T cell clonality in common variable immunodeficiency. Only in-frame clones appear in the TCRdb table, and some are missing; sequencing was by immunoSEQ multiplex PCR. Recorded here are about 39,000 clones, none singletons. The sample taken for sequencing was peripheral blood mononuclear cells. The source is a person aged 18 to 75 in good health.

There are many counts of this clone. The sequence runs out 3 residues before the end of the CDR3; the remainder is reconstructed from the germline J gene. The chain joins TRBV20-1 to TRBJ2-7, with D possibly being TRBD1 (5 bases). The CDR3 is 14 amino acids. V gave up 6 bases and J gave up 5 bases, with 20 bases separating them. Looked up from germline, CDR1 is DFQATT and CDR2 is SNEGSKA (reference sequence). CDR3: CSALEAGKPNEQYF. Incomplete CDR3 DNA: TGCAGTGCCCTAGAGGCAGGGAAGCCGAACGAG.

This clone was observed many times. The read halts 3 residues ahead of the CDR3 end, with the missing end drawn from the germline J gene. The rearrangement uses TRBV14 and TRBJ1-1, with D perhaps TRBD1 (6 bases). Germline lookup yields CDR1 SGHDN and CDR2 FVKESK. The CDR3 length is 14 residues. V lost 4 bases and J 5 bases, leaving 14 bases between the germline ends. CDR3: CASSLDRSPTEAFF. The CDR3 bases that were read are TGTGCCAGCAGCCTAGACAGGTCCCCGACTGAA.

This clone was recorded at least ten times. The missing CDR3 end, 3 residues past where the read stops, is filled in from the germline J gene. The chain joins TRBV7-9 to TRBJ2-7; a possible D gene is TRBD1 (5 bases). The CDR3 length is 15 residues. Trimming removed 1 base from V and 3 bases from J, with 13 bases in between. The V gene's germline CDR1 is SEHNR and CDR2 FQNEAQ (reference sequence). The CDR3 sequence: CASSLGRWGGYEQYF. CDR3 DNA, as far as it was read: TGTGCCAGCAGCTTAGGCCGTTGGGGCGGCTACGAG.

This clone showed up many times. From the germline J gene comes the end of the CDR3, since the read stops 3 residues before it. This chain uses TRBV19 with TRBJ2-1; tentatively, D is TRBD2 (6 bases). The CDR3 covers 14 residues. The V gene's germline CDR1 is LNHDA and CDR2 SQIVND (reference sequence). The ends were cut back, 6 bases at V and 1 base at J, with 10 bases in the middle. The CDR3 bases that were read are TGTGCCAGTAGAACCGGGGGATCCTACAATGAG. This translates into CASRTGGSYNE. The full-length CDR3 reads as CASRTGGSYNEQFF.

This clone was detected many times. With the read ending 3 residues before the CDR3 end, the germline J gene is used to fill in that end. V usage is TRBV20-1 and J usage is TRBJ1-3, with a possible D match to TRBD1 (5 bases). The CDR3 loop spans 15 amino acids. V lost 1 base and J lost 8, with 18 bases in between. Looked up from germline, CDR1 is DFQATT and CDR2 is SNEGSKA (reference sequence). The part of the CDR3 DNA that was read is TGCAGTGCTAGAGGTGGGACTAGCGGGGAAGACACC. As protein: CSARGGTSGEDT. The CDR3 reads in full as CSARGGTSGEDTIYF.

As for this clone: The read falls 3 residues short of the CDR3 end, and the missing part is taken from the germline J gene. The V call is TRBV20-1, the J call TRBJ2-1, with 14 nucleotides matching TRBD2. The germline V gene encodes CDR1 DFQATT and CDR2 SNEGSKA (reference sequence). V shed 1 base, J shed 2 bases, and the junction held 10 bases outside the gene matches. The CDR3 covers 19 residues. CDR3 protein: CSARVSPGTSGSTYNEQFF. The part of the CDR3 DNA that was read is TGCAGTGCTAGAGTCTCGCCCGGGACTAGCGGGAGTACCTACAATGAG.

In its sample, this clone ranks as medium-sized. The missing CDR3 end, 3 residues past where the read stops, is filled in from the germline J gene. This chain joins TRBV20-1 and TRBJ2-3; 9 nucleotides line up with TRBD2. CDR1 and CDR2 (germline): DFQATT, SNEGSKA (reference sequence). This CDR3 spans 14 amino acids. The V and J ends lost 6 bases and 5 bases, in that order; junction bases with no gene match: 9. The chain's CDR3 is CSANSGGEVDTQYF. CDR3 DNA, as far as it was read: TGCAGTGCAAATAGCGGGGGTGAGGTAGATACG.

This clone was seen only a few times. The read falls 3 residues short of the CDR3 end, and the missing part is taken from the germline J gene. The chain recombines TRBV5-5 with TRBJ2-5; 8 bases line up with TRBD1. Germline trimming cut 4 bases from V and 4 bases from J; bases unmatched to any gene: 6. The CDR3 has 14 amino acids. Germline V gives CDR1 SGHKS, CDR2 YYEKEE (reference sequence). The CDR3 sequence: CASSQQGVRETQYF. The sequenced part of the CDR3 DNA is TGTGCCAGCAGCCAACAGGGGGTGAGAGAGACC. The full variable domain, in which reference TRBV5-5 and TRBJ2-5 provide the parts outside the CDR3, is DAGVTQSPTHLIKTRGQQVTLRCSPISGHKSVSWYQQVLGQGPQFIFQYYEKEERGRGNFPDRFSARQFPNYSSELNVNALLLGDSALYLCASSQQGVRETQYFGPGTRLLVL.

As to this clone: The CDR3 end is not reached by the read, which stops 3 residues before it; the germline J gene fills it in. J is TRBJ2-1 and V is TRBV13; TRBD2 aligns across 7 bases. V dropped 5 bases and J dropped 3; count of bases not matched to a gene: 7. Germline V lookup: CDR1 PRHDT, CDR2 FYEKMQ (reference sequence). This CDR3 contains 15 residues. The CDR3 is CASSPTSVVYNEQFF. The sequenced part of the CDR3 DNA is TGTGCCAGCAGCCCAACTAGCGTGGTCTACAATGAG. Using reference TRBV13 and TRBJ2-1 for the parts outside the CDR3, the full variable domain is AAGVIQSPRHLIKEKRETATLKCYPIPRHDTVYWYQQGPGQDPQFLISFYEKMQSDKGSIPDRFSAQQFSDYHSELNMSSLELGDSALYFCASSPTSVVYNEQFFGPGTRLTVL.

This clone has at least ten counts. From the germline J gene comes the end of the CDR3, since the read stops 3 residues before it. V is TRBV4-2 and J is TRBJ2-7; D not certain. Germline CDR1 reads LGHNA; CDR2 reads YNFKEQ. The CDR3 is 14 amino acids. Trimming took off 0 bases at V and 1 base at J, with 7 bases between the two ends. CDR3 DNA (partial): TGTGCCAGCAGCCAAGAGTCTAGTTCCTACGAG. This translates into CASSQESSSYE. The complete CDR3 sequence is CASSQESSSYEQYF.

This clone came up many times. CDR3 in amino acids: CASSLAFPGANVLTF. The sequenced part of the CDR3 DNA is TGCGCCAGCAGCTTGGCATTCCCTGGGGCCAACGTC. The genes are TRBV5-1 and TRBJ2-6, with no clear D. The read is 3 residues too short to cover the CDR3 end, so that end is filled in from the germline J gene. V lost 0 bases and J 2 bases, leaving 6 bases between the germline ends. Germline CDR1 and CDR2: SGHRS and YFSETQ. CDR3 length equals 15 residues.

This clone was seen at least ten times. The CDR3 goes on 3 residues after the read ends, and that part is filled in from the germline J gene. The chain links TRBV2 to TRBJ2-2; the D gene is possibly TRBD1 (6 bases). Per the germline V gene, CDR1 is SNHLY and CDR2 is FYNNEI. The CDR3 has 12 amino acids. CDR3 DNA (partial): TGTGCCAGCAGTGGCAGGGGTGAAAAG. Amino acids: CASSGRGEK. The CDR3 as a whole reads CASSGRGEKLFF.

Only a few counts were recorded for this clone. The sequenced fragment ends 3 residues before the CDR3 boundary, so the rest is inferred from the germline J gene. The chain has TRBV19 and TRBJ2-2; maybe TRBD1 (8 bases). This CDR3 has 14 amino acids. CDR1 and CDR2 (germline): LNHDA, SQIVND (reference sequence). The sequenced part of the CDR3 DNA is TGTGCCAGTAGTGTACAGGGGGGGAATGAAAAG. Its protein is CASSVQGGNEK. The entire CDR3 reads CASSVQGGNEKLFF.

This clone was recorded many times. Sequencing ends 3 residues short of the CDR3 end; the germline J gene provides the rest. The chain couples TRBV30 to TRBJ1-2, with 11 positions matching TRBD1. With V trimmed by 5 bases and J by 2 bases, 10 bases remained unmatched. The germline V gene encodes CDR1 GTSNPN and CDR2 SVGIG (reference sequence). The CDR3 has 16 residues. The CDR3 DNA, read in part, is TGTGCCTGGCGCCGGGACAGGGGGAACAAGAACTATGGC. Amino acid sequence: CAWRRDRGNKNYG. In full, the CDR3 is CAWRRDRGNKNYGYTF.

This clone was seen many times. From the germline J gene comes the end of the CDR3, since the read stops 3 residues before it. The J gene is TRBJ2-7, the V gene TRBV20-1, with 8 nucleotides matching TRBD2. CDR3 size: 13 residues. With 3 bases clipped from V and 2 bases from J, the junction kept 3 bases outside the gene matches. From germline, CDR1 is DFQATT and CDR2 SNEGSKA (reference sequence). CDR3 DNA, as far as it was read: TGCAGTGCTAGTTCGGGAGGGGCCTACGAG. This sequence encodes CSASSGGAYE. The full CDR3 sequence reads CSASSGGAYEQYF.

There are many counts of this clone. The read stops 3 residues short of the end of the CDR3; the missing end is completed from the germline J gene. This rearrangement joins TRBV2 to TRBJ2-7, with 8 bases matching TRBD1. Germline loops: CDR1 SNHLY, CDR2 FYNNEI. The V and J ends lost 7 bases and 2 bases, in that order; junction bases with no gene match: 19. CDR3 size: 18 residues. The sequenced part of the CDR3 DNA is TGTGCCAGCACTGGGGTCCCCGGAGGACAGGGAAAAACCTACGAG. Translated: CASTGVPGGQGKTYE. The complete CDR3 sequence is CASTGVPGGQGKTYEQYF.

In this sample, this clone turned up many times. The read terminates 3 residues ahead of where the CDR3 ends, so the germline J gene completes it. The rearrangement joins TRBV28 to TRBJ1-1, with D tentatively TRBD1 (5 bases). The germline V gene has CDR1 MDHEN and CDR2 SYDVKM. The CDR3 has 14 residues. V was cut by 5 bases and J by 5 bases, with 15 bases left in between. This CDR3 is CASSRFGGFTEAFF. Partial CDR3 DNA: TGTGCCAGCAGTCGGTTCGGGGGTTTTACTGAA.

This clone was detected a few times. The read is 3 residues too short to cover the CDR3 end, so that end is filled in from the germline J gene. The rearrangement uses TRBV19 and TRBJ1-4, with a weak D call TRBD1 (6 bases). V shed 6 bases and J shed 2 bases, with 13 bases lying between them. The CDR3 loop spans 15 amino acids. The germline V gene has CDR1 LNHDA and CDR2 SQIVND (reference sequence). CDR3 in amino acids: CASRTGTPTNEKLFF. CDR3 DNA (partial): TGTGCCAGTAGGACCGGGACACCGACTAATGAAAAA.

This clone has a count of ten or more. Read data end 3 residues before the CDR3 end; the end is taken from the germline J gene. The rearrangement links TRBV30 to TRBJ1-5; the D gene is possibly TRBD1 (6 bases). The CDR3 totals 16 residues. Per germline, CDR1 GTSNPN and CDR2 SVGIG (reference sequence). V was clipped by 0 bases and J by 1 base, with 13 bases between them. Incomplete CDR3 DNA: TGTGCCTGGAGTGTAAGTTTCAGGGGAAGCAATCAGCCC. Translation: CAWSVSFRGSNQP. The whole CDR3 protein reads CAWSVSFRGSNQPQHF.

This clone was counted many times. Coverage ceases 3 residues before the CDR3 finishes, and the germline J gene fills in the end. This rearrangement joins TRBV20-1 to TRBJ2-1; 9 nucleotides align to TRBD2. Unmatched junction bases numbered 7, after V lost 1 base and J lost 6 bases. This CDR3 is 15 amino acids long. The germline V gene has CDR1 DFQATT and CDR2 SNEGSKA (reference sequence). CDR3 region: CSARASSGNLNEQFF. The DNA read from the CDR3 is TGCAGTGCTAGAGCCTCTAGCGGGAACCTCAATGAG.

This clone has ten or more counts. The DNA ends 3 residues before the CDR3 does, and the rest of the CDR3 is filled in from the germline J gene. The chain couples TRBV6-1 to TRBJ1-1; possibly TRBD1 for D (5 bases). The CDR3 loop spans 13 amino acids. Germline V gives CDR1 MNHNS, CDR2 SASEGT. The V gene lost 4 bases and the J gene lost 5 bases, with 11 bases spanning the gap. CDR3 sequence: CASSASGWTEAFF. The CDR3 DNA, read in part, is TGTGCCAGCAGTGCGTCAGGGTGGACTGAA.

This clone has ten or more counts. The read halts 3 residues ahead of the CDR3 end, with the missing end drawn from the germline J gene. The rearrangement uses TRBV19 and TRBJ2-5; D is unclear. CDR1 is LNHDA and CDR2 is SQIVND in the germline V gene (reference sequence). Trimming took 2 bases from V and 2 from J, leaving 6 bases between them. CDR3 length equals 13 residues. The DNA read from the CDR3 is TGTGCCAGTAGTATATGGCAACAAGAGACC. Its protein is CASSIWQQET. The CDR3 in its entirety is CASSIWQQETQYF.

This clone was seen many times. The read halts 3 residues ahead of the CDR3 end, with the missing end drawn from the germline J gene. This chain uses TRBV20-1 with TRBJ2-2; perhaps TRBD2 as D (6 bases). The CDR3 totals 13 residues. The V gene's germline CDR1 is DFQATT and CDR2 SNEGSKA (reference sequence). CDR3 DNA (partial): TGCAGTGCTACCAGGGAGGCTAATGAAAAG. It specifies CSATREANEK. The whole CDR3 region reads CSATREANEKLFF.

Many counts were recorded for this clone. The sequence runs out 3 residues before the end of the CDR3; the remainder is reconstructed from the germline J gene. This chain links TRBV20-1 with TRBJ2-5; 12 positions match TRBD2. CDR1 is DFQATT and CDR2 is SNEGSKA in the germline V gene (reference sequence). This CDR3 comprises 15 residues. V dropped 3 bases and J dropped 5; count of bases not matched to a gene: 7. The DNA read from the CDR3 is TGCAGTGCTAGTCCTTCTAGCGGGAGGGTGGAGACC. Its protein is CSASPSSGRVET. In full, the CDR3 is CSASPSSGRVETQYF.

This clone was counted many times. The missing CDR3 end, 3 residues past where the read stops, is filled in from the germline J gene. This chain links TRBV20-1 with TRBJ2-7; 10 positions agree with TRBD2. Losses at the gene ends were 3 bases for V and 4 bases for J; bases not matched to a gene: 9. Germline V lookup: CDR1 DFQATT, CDR2 SNEGSKA (reference sequence). There are 15 residues in the CDR3. The CDR3: CSASLRGSGRYEQYF. The sequenced part of the CDR3 DNA is TGCAGTGCTAGCCTTAGGGGTAGCGGGAGGTACGAG.

This clone has a count of ten or more. With the read ending 3 residues before the CDR3 end, the germline J gene is used to fill in that end. V gene TRBV4-2 combines with J gene TRBJ2-2, with TRBD2 matching 12 bases. The CDR3 spans 17 residues. Trimming cost V 4 bases and J 0 bases; bases outside gene matches: 3. The germline V gene has CDR1 LGHNA and CDR2 YNFKEQ. The CDR3 protein is CASSLRLAGANTGELFF. CDR3 DNA, as far as it was read: TGTGCCAGCAGCCTTCGACTAGCGGGGGCGAACACCGGGGAG.

This clone was observed many times. Read sequence stops 3 residues before the CDR3 end, and the germline J gene provides the missing end. The chain couples TRBV2 to TRBJ2-7, with D unclear. Between the trimmed V and J ends, which lost 5 bases and 3 bases, there was a span of 5 bases. Germline V gene lookup returns CDR1 SNHLY and CDR2 FYNNEI. CDR3 length: 11 amino acids. CDR3 DNA (partial): TGTGCCAGCAGTCCTTACTACGAG. The encoded protein is CASSPYYE. The full CDR3 protein is CASSPYYEQYF.

This clone was counted many times. The read ends 3 residues before the CDR3 terminus; that terminus is restored from the germline J gene. V usage is TRBV20-1 and J usage is TRBJ2-1; 8 bases match TRBD1. There are 16 residues in the CDR3. The ends lost 5 bases at V and 2 bases at J; junction bases unmatched: 11. The germline V gene has CDR1 DFQATT and CDR2 SNEGSKA (reference sequence). The CDR3 is CSAGMTGALTYNEQFF. The sequenced CDR3 bases are TGCAGTGCTGGCATGACAGGGGCATTAACCTACAATGAG.

On this clone itself: The sequence runs out 3 residues before the end of the CDR3; the remainder is reconstructed from the germline J gene. This chain joins TRBV18 and TRBJ2-3; no clear D. The CDR3 contains 15 residues. Germline values: CDR1 KGHSH, CDR2 LQKENI. The CDR3 reads CASSPLPGAQETQYF. The CDR3 bases that were read are TGTGCCAGCTCACCACTTCCAGGTGCGCAAGAGACG.